Following are 11 T cell receptor beta chains from one sample sequenced in a study of cytomegalovirus exposure and HLA in healthy donors listed by TCRdb under 2017. The library was generated by the immunoSEQ multiplex PCR assay. TCRdb provides this immuneACCESS table in a form limited to in-frame rearrangements. Some clones are lacking; in checked studies, under half of them reflect an unresolved V gene, and why the rest are absent is not known. In all, the sample holds around 150,000 clones, and approximately 82% of those were seen once. 25% to 30% of the sample lies in the top ten. Input material: PBMCs. These receptors came from a man aged 25-45 years in good health and CMV-seropositive.

The chain carries TRBV25-1 and TRBJ2-7; maybe TRBD1 (6 bases). Trimming took 6 bases from V and 1 from J, leaving 13 bases between them. Per germline, CDR1 MGHDK and CDR2 SYGVNS. CDR3 size: 14 residues. CDR3 amino acids: CASSRTALSYEQYF. CDR3 sequence (DNA): TGTGCCAGCAGCCGGACAGCCCTTTCCTACGAGCAGTACTTC.

This clone was picked up a small number of times. This sequence joins TRBV7-9 and TRBJ1-4; 11 bases line up with TRBD1. With V trimmed by 4 bases and J by 8 bases, 9 bases remained unmatched. Looked up from germline, CDR1 is SEHNR and CDR2 is FQNEAQ (reference sequence). The CDR3 covers 16 residues. The CDR3 loop reads CASSSEDRGQAEKLFF. CDR3 nucleotides: TGTGCCAGCAGCTCAGAGGACAGGGGGCAGGCAGAAAAACTGTTTTTT.

This chain uses TRBV6-6 with TRBJ2-7; D possibly corresponds to TRBD2 (5 bases). V was trimmed by 2 bases and J by 3 bases, leaving 14 bases between them. The CDR3 is 15 residues long. Per germline, CDR1 MNHNY and CDR2 SVGAGI (reference sequence). The CDR3 bases are TGTGCCAGCAGTTACGCGGAGGACCTTATCTACGAGCAGTACTTC. Residues: CASSYAEDLIYEQYF.

In DNA form, the CDR3 reads TGTGCCAGCAGCTCGTGGGACAGGATTGAAGCTTTCTTT. It yields the protein CASSSWDRIEAFF. V and J are TRBV7-8 and TRBJ1-1; 8 bases fit TRBD1. The CDR3 covers 13 residues. V lost 4 bases to trimming and J lost 7 bases; unmatched junction nucleotides: 5. Germline V gene lookup returns CDR1 SGHVS and CDR2 FQNEAQ.

The chain joins TRBV6-6 to TRBJ1-4; the D gene is possibly TRBD1 (6 bases). The germline gives CDR1 MNHNY, CDR2 SVGAGI (reference sequence). The CDR3 is 15 residues long. With 5 bases removed from V and 5 bases from J, the gap between germline ends came to 15 bases. The CDR3 is CASSTMTGPNEKLFF. The CDR3 DNA sequence: TGTGCCAGCAGTACTATGACAGGACCCAATGAAAAACTGTTTTTT.

The chain is built from TRBV7-8 and TRBJ1-1, with D maybe TRBD1 (6 bases). The CDR3 loop spans 17 amino acids. Germline assignment: CDR1 SGHVS and CDR2 FQNEAQ. Trimming stripped 2 bases from V and 1 base from J, with 17 bases between. The CDR3 reads CASSLRGTGQSNTEAFF. In nucleotides, the CDR3 is TGTGCCAGCAGCTTAAGGGGGACGGGACAATCGAACACTGAAGCTTTCTTT.

This clone appeared a single time. The gene calls are TRBV10-2 and TRBJ1-3; TRBD1 matches at 9 bases. The V gene end was trimmed by 6 bases and the J gene end by 5 bases; junction bases not matched to a gene: 5. Germline V gene data show CDR1 as WSHSY and CDR2 as SAAADI. The CDR3 has 14 residues. As DNA, the CDR3 is TGCGCCAGCAGCCCGGACAGGGGAAGAAACACCATATATTTT. It encodes CASSPDRGRNTIYF.

The chain is built from TRBV2 and TRBJ1-3; a possible D gene is TRBD1 (5 bases). Germline V lookup: CDR1 SNHLY, CDR2 FYNNEI. CDR3 length: 18 amino acids. Trimming took 3 bases from V and 2 from J, leaving 20 bases between them. The CDR3 loop is CASSEGQGRIRAGNTIYF. CDR3 sequence (DNA): TGTGCCAGCAGTGAGGGGCAGGGTAGGATTCGGGCTGGAAACACCATATATTTT.

The sample holds one count of this clone. The chain links TRBV7-2 to TRBJ2-5; maybe TRBD2 (6 bases). Trimming cost V 8 bases and J 1 base, with 11 bases left between them. Germline loops: CDR1 SGHTA, CDR2 FQGNSA. The CDR3 has 13 residues. This chain's CDR3 is CASGRGIQETQYF. The CDR3, as DNA: TGTGCCAGCGGACGGGGGATCCAAGAGACCCAGTACTTC.

The chain uses TRBV7-2 and TRBJ1-6; 7 bases are shared with TRBD1. The J segment lost 10 bases and the V segment lost 2 bases, leaving 8 bases of the junction unmatched. Germline lookup yields CDR1 SGHTA and CDR2 FQGNSA. The CDR3 is 15 residues long. The CDR3 loop reads CASSLFPTGVSPLHF. The CDR3 bases are TGTGCCAGCAGCTTATTTCCCACAGGGGTATCACCCCTCCACTTT.

This chain uses TRBV6-1 with TRBJ1-1; no firm D call. V lost 7 bases, J lost 6 bases, and 12 bases lay in between. CDR1 and CDR2 (germline): MNHNS, SASEGT. CDR3 length: 12 amino acids. The CDR3 region has the DNA TGTGCCAGCATGGAGGGCTCGCCTGAAGCTTTCTTT. This translates into CASMEGSPEAFF.